The entry below gives a single T cell receptor beta chain sequence along with its context. Its antigen is not identified. This sample is part of a study of cytomegalovirus exposure and HLA in healthy donors. Study-level results: Altogether, 150 to 200 TCR beta chains were recorded as cytomegalovirus-associated. Researchers had no immune exposure information except CMV serostatus available.

V lost 4 bases to trimming and J lost 2 bases; unmatched junction nucleotides: 6. The CDR3 runs 15 residues. Germline-derived CDR1 and CDR2 are SGHVS and FNYEAQ. The PCR made use of 60 Vbeta and 13 Jbeta primers. In the original processing: Later reanalysis found about 78 million unique TCR beta chains, around 10 million of them shared. This table comes from immunoSEQ multiplex PCR, and its TCRdb copy is limited to in-frame clones, with some not included. V and J calls and clone size are copied from that table; D and trimming were computed from the DNA. The ten top clones account for about a sixth, within a sample of fewer than 75,000 clones.

This rearrangement joins TRBV7-6 to TRBJ2-7, with 9 bases identical to TRBD2. The material sequenced was PBMCs. The receptor's source is a boy aged 10-17 years in good health and CMV-seronegative. CDR3 residues: CASSSKTSGTYEQYF. The CDR3 DNA reads as TGTGCCAGCAGCTCCAAGACTAGCGGAACCTACGAGCAGTACTTC.